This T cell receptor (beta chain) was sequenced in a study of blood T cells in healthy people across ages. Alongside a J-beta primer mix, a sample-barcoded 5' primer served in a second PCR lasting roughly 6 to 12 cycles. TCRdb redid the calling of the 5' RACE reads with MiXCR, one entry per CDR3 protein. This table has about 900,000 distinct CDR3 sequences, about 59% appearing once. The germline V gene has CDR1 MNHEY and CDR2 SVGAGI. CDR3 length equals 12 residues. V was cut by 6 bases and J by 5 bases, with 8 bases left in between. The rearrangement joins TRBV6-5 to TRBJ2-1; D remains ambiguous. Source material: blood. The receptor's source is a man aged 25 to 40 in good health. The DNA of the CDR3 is TGTGCCAGCAGGGGCAGACACAATGAGCAGTTCTTC. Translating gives CASRGRHNEQFF.